The following is a TCR beta chain sequence with its context. Additional DNA sequences in this sample encode the identical CDR3. This record belongs to a study of blood T cell repertoires in COVID-19. Clones were read by immunoSEQ multiplex PCR, and TCRdb kept only the in-frame ones, dropping some. The repertoire holds more than 350,000 clones, with 75% to 90% as singletons. CDR1 and CDR2 (germline): SGDLS, YYNGEE. The CDR3 consists of 16 residues. V was trimmed by 0 bases and J by 4 bases, leaving 14 bases between them. Material: PBMCs or T cells enriched from blood (not recorded which). J is TRBJ2-1 and V is TRBV9; tentatively, D is TRBD2 (6 bases). This receptor was obtained from a man aged 18 to 35 who had recovered from COVID-19. The CDR3 sequence is CASSVDVGGRYNEQFF. The CDR3 nucleotides are TGTGCCAGCAGCGTAGATGTGGGAGGACGATACAATGAGCAGTTCTTC.